Sequencing of this T cell receptor (beta chain) was carried out in a study of T cells in Graves' hyperthyroidism and ophthalmopathy. Authors of the study amplified TCR beta CDR3 regions from RNA transcripts. The TCR CDR3 was amplified in a first-round RT-PCR using the HTBI primer set. From the multiplex PCR reads, TCRdb called clonotypes with MiXCR, one entry per CDR3 protein. This repertoire shows around 720,000 distinct CDR3 sequences, under 45% found once; its top ten account for around 30%. Germline V gene sequence: CDR1 KGHDR, CDR2 SFDVKD. The ends lost 3 bases at V and 4 bases at J; junction bases unmatched: 15. The CDR3 loop spans 18 amino acids. Overall study results and limits: Blood also showed most of the thyroid clonotypes that were expanded above 0.001.

This clonotype was detected only a few times. Its cognate antigen is unknown. The TCR comes from a middle-aged woman with Graves' hyperthyroidism. The sequencing sample was made of blood. The V gene is TRBV24-1, the J gene TRBJ2-5; 8 positions agree with TRBD2. DNA for the CDR3: TGTGCCACCAGTGATCCATCGAGGGGAGCGGGGGCCCGAGAGACCCAGTACTTC. Its protein product is CATSDPSRGAGARETQYF.